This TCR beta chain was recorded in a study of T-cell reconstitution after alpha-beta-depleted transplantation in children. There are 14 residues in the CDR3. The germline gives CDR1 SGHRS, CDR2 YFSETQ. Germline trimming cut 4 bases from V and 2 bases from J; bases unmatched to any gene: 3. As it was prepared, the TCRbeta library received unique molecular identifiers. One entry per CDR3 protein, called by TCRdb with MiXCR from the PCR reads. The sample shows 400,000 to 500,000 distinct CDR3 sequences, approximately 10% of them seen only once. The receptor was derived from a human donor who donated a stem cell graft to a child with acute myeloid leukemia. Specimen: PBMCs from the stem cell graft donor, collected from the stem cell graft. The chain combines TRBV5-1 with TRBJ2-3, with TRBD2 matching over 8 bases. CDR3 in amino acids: CASSLLADTDTQYF. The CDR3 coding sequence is TGCGCCAGCAGCCTACTAGCGGACACAGATACGCAGTATTTT.